One sample yielded the 7 T cell receptor beta chains listed below, sequenced in a study of cytomegalovirus exposure and HLA in healthy donors. PCR primers comprised 60 Vbeta and 13 Jbeta primers. This table comes from immunoSEQ multiplex PCR, and its TCRdb copy is limited to in-frame clones, with some not included. The sample lists 150,000 to 200,000 clones; about two thirds were seen once. Sequencing was carried out using PBMCs. These receptors all stem from a woman in her thirties in good health and CMV-seronegative.

This clone occurred a few times. The chain carries TRBV28 and TRBJ2-6; 13 bases line up with TRBD2. This CDR3 contains 18 residues. J gave up 0 bases and V 4 bases, and 3 bases lay outside the gene matches. Germline lookup yields CDR1 MDHEN and CDR2 SYDVKM. This CDR3 reads CASSSLAGGPSGANVLTF. The CDR3 region has the DNA TGTGCCAGCAGTTCACTAGCGGGAGGGCCCTCTGGGGCCAACGTCCTGACTTTC.

The rearrangement links TRBV7-9 to TRBJ1-6; possible D gene TRBD1, 6 bases. The CDR3 has 17 residues. CDR1 and CDR2 from the germline V gene are SEHNR and FQNEAQ (reference sequence). V lost 5 bases to trimming and J lost 6 bases, with 20 bases between them. The CDR3 region has the DNA TGTGCCAGCAGCCCGATCTTACAGGGAAAAATTAATTCACCCCTCCACTTT. As protein: CASSPILQGKINSPLHF.

The chain combines TRBV2 with TRBJ2-7; TRBD2 matches at 14 bases. The CDR3 runs to 15 residues. Germline-derived CDR1 and CDR2 are SNHLY and FYNNEI. The junction had 2 bases not matched to a gene; V was cut back by 4 bases and J by 3 bases. CDR3 in DNA: TGTGCCAGCAGTGGCGGGACTAGCGGGAGCTACGAGCAGTACTTC. As protein: CASSGGTSGSYEQYF.

With regard to this clone: This same CDR3 is encoded by further DNA sequences in the sample. This chain uses TRBV7-6 with TRBJ2-7; D perhaps matches TRBD2 (6 bases). Germline V gives CDR1 SGHVS, CDR2 FNYEAQ. Trimming removed 5 bases at V and 7 bases at J, with 12 bases between. The CDR3 has 12 residues. The CDR3 nucleotides are TGTGCCAGCAGCAATCGCGGAGGGGAGCAGTACTTC. It is translated as CASSNRGGEQYF.

This clone has more than one count but fewer than ten. The CDR3 nucleotides read TGTGCCAGCAGCTTAGGACAGGGGGACGAAAAACTGTTTTTT. It encodes CASSLGQGDEKLFF. This rearrangement joins TRBV7-2 to TRBJ1-4; the match to TRBD1 covers 9 bases. The CDR3 spans 14 residues. Germline assignment: CDR1 SGHTA and CDR2 FQGNSA. The V and J ends lost 1 base and 8 bases, in that order; junction bases with no gene match: 2.

The chain couples TRBV5-4 to TRBJ2-7; 10 bases map to TRBD2. Germline V gene lookup returns CDR1 SGHNT and CDR2 YYREEE (reference sequence). V was clipped by 8 bases and J by 2 bases; unmatched bases: 7. The CDR3 is 14 amino acids. The CDR3 here is CASSTSGDPYEQYF. CDR3 nucleotide sequence: TGTGCCAGTTCTACTAGCGGGGACCCCTACGAGCAGTACTTC.

The J gene is TRBJ2-5, the V gene TRBV7-6; a possible D gene is TRBD2 (5 bases). CDR1 is SGHVS and CDR2 is FNYEAQ in the germline V gene. V was shortened by 2 bases and J by 4 bases, with 8 bases between the two germline ends. The CDR3 runs 13 residues. The DNA for the CDR3 is TGTGCCAGCAGCTTATTTGCGGGAGAGACCCAGTACTTC. Its protein product is CASSLFAGETQYF. The whole variable domain, remainder taken from reference TRBV7-6 and TRBJ2-5, is GAGVSQSPRYKVTKRGQDVALRCDPISGHVSLYWYRQALGQGPEFLTYFNYEAQQDKSGLPNDRFSAERPEGSISTLTIQRTEQRDSAMYRCASSLFAGETQYFGPGTRLLVL.